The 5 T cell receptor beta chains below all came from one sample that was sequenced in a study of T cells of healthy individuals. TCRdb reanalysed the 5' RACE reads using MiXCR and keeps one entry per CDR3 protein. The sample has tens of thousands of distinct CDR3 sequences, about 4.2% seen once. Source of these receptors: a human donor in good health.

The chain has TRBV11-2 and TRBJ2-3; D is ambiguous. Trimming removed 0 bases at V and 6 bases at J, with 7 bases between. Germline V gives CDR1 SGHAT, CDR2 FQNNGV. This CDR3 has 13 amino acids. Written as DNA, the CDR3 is TGTGCCAGCAGCTTAGATCGAGAGGATACGCAGTATTTT. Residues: CASSLDREDTQYF. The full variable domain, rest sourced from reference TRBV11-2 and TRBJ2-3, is EAGVAQSPRYKIIEKRQSVAFWCNPISGHATLYWYQQILGQGPKLLIQFQNNGVVDDSQLPKDRFSAERLKGVDSTLKIQPAKLEDSAVYLCASSLDREDTQYFGPGTRLTVL.

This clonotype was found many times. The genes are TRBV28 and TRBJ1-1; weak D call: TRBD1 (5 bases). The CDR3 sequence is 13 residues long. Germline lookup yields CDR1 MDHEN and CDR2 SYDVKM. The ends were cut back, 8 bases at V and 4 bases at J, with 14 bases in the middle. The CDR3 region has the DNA TGTGCCAGCTCGAAGGGGTTCGGCACTGAAGCTTTCTTT. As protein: CASSKGFGTEAFF.

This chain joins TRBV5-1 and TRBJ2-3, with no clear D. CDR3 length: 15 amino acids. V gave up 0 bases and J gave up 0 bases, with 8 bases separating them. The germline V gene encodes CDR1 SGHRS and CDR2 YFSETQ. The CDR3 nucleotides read TGCGCCAGCAGCTTGGACTATTCTAGCACAGATACGCAGTATTTT. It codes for CASSLDYSSTDTQYF.

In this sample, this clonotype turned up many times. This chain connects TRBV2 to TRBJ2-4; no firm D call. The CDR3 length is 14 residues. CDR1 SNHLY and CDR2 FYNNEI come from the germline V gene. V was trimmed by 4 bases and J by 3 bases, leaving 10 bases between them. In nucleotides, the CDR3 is TGTGCCAGCAGTGGGAGTTATCTCAAAAACATTCAGTACTTC. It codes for CASSGSYLKNIQYF.

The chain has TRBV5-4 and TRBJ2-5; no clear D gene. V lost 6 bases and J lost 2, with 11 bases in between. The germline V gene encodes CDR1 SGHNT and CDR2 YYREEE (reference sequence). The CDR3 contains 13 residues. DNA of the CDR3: TGTGCCAGCACCGGCGGCAGACAAGAGACCCAGTACTTC. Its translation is CASTGGRQETQYF.